These 26 T cell receptor beta chains were sequenced from one sample in a study of blood T cell repertoires in COVID-19. Sequencing was performed with immunoSEQ multiplex PCR; in TCRdb, only in-frame clones are kept and a portion is missing. This table holds 100,000 to 150,000 clones, 80% found once. Specimen: peripheral blood. The receptors originated from a man between 65 and 85 years old with acute or convalescent COVID-19.

The V gene is TRBV7-9, the J gene TRBJ1-1; the D is unclear. The ends were cut back, 2 bases at V and 0 bases at J, with 4 bases in the middle. The CDR3 loop spans 13 amino acids. The germline V gene encodes CDR1 SEHNR and CDR2 FQNEAQ (reference sequence). CDR3 in amino acids: CASSLQVNTEAFF. CDR3 in DNA: TGTGCCAGCAGCTTACAGGTGAACACTGAAGCTTTCTTT.

The V call is TRBV4-1, the J call TRBJ1-4; no clear D. The CDR3 is 15 amino acids. Germline CDR1 and CDR2: MGHRA and YSYEKL. V was clipped by 3 bases and J by 3 bases, with 11 bases between them. The CDR3 nucleotides are TGCGCCAGCAGCCAGCGGGAGGCCTCTAATGAAAAACTGTTTTTT. Protein: CASSQREASNEKLFF.

This chain connects TRBV5-4 to TRBJ1-1; a weak D match, TRBD1 (5 bases). CDR3 size: 15 residues. Trimming stripped 4 bases from V and 4 bases from J, with 17 bases between. The germline gives CDR1 SGHNT, CDR2 YYREEE (reference sequence). CDR3 in amino acids: CASSTGSGVGTEAFF. The CDR3 nucleotides read TGTGCCAGCAGCACAGGCAGTGGGGTGGGCACTGAAGCTTTCTTT.

The rearrangement joins TRBV11-1 to TRBJ2-7; the D is unclear. This CDR3 region has 15 residues. V was trimmed by 3 bases and J by 3 bases, leaving 15 bases between them. Germline V gene lookup returns CDR1 SGHAT and CDR2 FQDESV (reference sequence). CDR3 nucleotide sequence: TGTGCCAGCAGCTTGTTGAGCCCGAGTCTCTACGAGCAGTACTTC. Amino acids: CASSLLSPSLYEQYF.

This chain links TRBV24-1 with TRBJ2-3, with TRBD1 as a possible D gene (6 bases). The CDR3 length is 16 residues. Germline CDR1 and CDR2: KGHDR and SFDVKD. The V end was cut by 2 bases, the J end by 5 bases, with 16 bases between. For the CDR3, the DNA is TGTGCCACCAGTGATTCAGTGTTGGGGGCGGGAGATACGCAGTATTTT. Residues: CATSDSVLGAGDTQYF.

The J gene is TRBJ1-1, the V gene TRBV10-3; TRBD1 aligns across 8 bases. Germline CDR1 ENHRY, CDR2 SYGVKD. The CDR3 extends over 13 amino acids. V was pared by 7 bases and J by 6 bases, with 7 bases of the junction left unmatched. As DNA, the CDR3 is TGTGCCATCACAGGACAGGGCTCCGCTGAAGCTTTCTTT. Amino acids: CAITGQGSAEAFF.

This rearrangement joins TRBV6-6 to TRBJ2-2, with D hard to call. Trimming removed 2 bases from V and 5 bases from J, with 6 bases in between. Germline-derived CDR1 and CDR2 are MNHNY and SVGAGI (reference sequence). This CDR3 has 13 residues. CDR3 sequence (DNA): TGTGCCAGCAGTTACGTCCAAACCGGGGAGCTGTTTTTT. Translated, it gives CASSYVQTGELFF.

V and J are TRBV4-2 and TRBJ2-1; D remains ambiguous. Germline V CDR1 and CDR2: LGHNA, YNFKEQ. The CDR3 has 13 amino acids. V shed 0 bases and J shed 6 bases, with 6 bases lying between them. The CDR3 DNA reads TGTGCCAGCAGCCAAGAGAGGCGCAATGAGCAGTTCTTC. It is translated as CASSQERRNEQFF.

The chain employs TRBV12-3 or TRBV12-4 and TRBJ2-3, with D unresolved. V was shortened by 7 bases and J by 2 bases, with 10 bases between the two germline ends. The CDR3 is 13 residues long. CDR3 in DNA: TGTGCCAGCATCGGGTCGGACACAGATACGCAGTATTTT. This gives the protein CASIGSDTDTQYF.

CDR3 sequence (DNA): TGCGCCAGCAGCTTGGCCGGACAGGTAGGCGAGCAGTACTTC. It yields the protein CASSLAGQVGEQYF. V gene TRBV5-1 combines with J gene TRBJ2-7; TRBD1 aligns across 7 bases. CDR1 is SGHRS, CDR2 YFSETQ, per germline. Trimming at V came to 0 bases and at J to 6 bases, leaving 6 bases not matched to a gene. The CDR3 has 14 residues.

This chain uses TRBV12-3 or TRBV12-4 with TRBJ1-2; tentatively, D is TRBD1 (5 bases). The ends were cut back, 7 bases at V and 8 bases at J, with 14 bases in the middle. The CDR3 is 12 amino acids. For the CDR3, the DNA is TGTGCCAGCAATCCACACGGGGGAGGCTACACCTTC. Protein: CASNPHGGGYTF.

This chain links TRBV6-5 with TRBJ1-1; D call uncertain. The CDR3 spans 13 residues. CDR1 MNHEY and CDR2 SVGAGI come from the germline V gene. The ends were cut back, 6 bases at V and 1 base at J, with 9 bases in the middle. DNA of the CDR3: TGTGCCAGCAGCCGCGGCCGGAACACTGAAGCTTTCTTT. This codes for CASSRGRNTEAFF.

The chain couples TRBV7-9 to TRBJ1-1; D remains unclear. Germline CDR1 reads SEHNR; CDR2 reads FQNEAQ (reference sequence). V was clipped by 5 bases and J by 1 base, with 17 bases between them. The CDR3 has 16 amino acids. The CDR3 is CASSQNSLPSNTEAFF. As DNA, the CDR3 is TGTGCCAGCAGCCAAAATAGCCTTCCTTCGAACACTGAAGCTTTCTTT. The full variable domain, rest sourced from reference TRBV7-9 and TRBJ1-1, is DTGVSQNPRHKITKRGQNVTFRCDPISEHNRLYWYRQTLGQGPEFLTYFQNEAQLEKSRLLSDRFSAERPKGSFSTLEIQRTEQGDSAMYLCASSQNSLPSNTEAFFGQGTRLTVV.

The sample holds one count of this clone. This chain joins TRBV5-5 and TRBJ2-2; unclear D gene. CDR3 size: 13 residues. Germline V gene lookup returns CDR1 SGHKS and CDR2 YYEKEE (reference sequence). V gave up 0 bases and J gave up 7 bases, with 7 bases separating them. For the CDR3, the DNA is TGTGCCAGCAGCTTGGTGTATGTCGGGGAGCTGTTTTTT. This sequence encodes CASSLVYVGELFF.

V is TRBV4-1 and J is TRBJ2-7; D is perhaps TRBD1 (5 bases). The germline V gene has CDR1 MGHRA and CDR2 YSYEKL. Trimming stripped 6 bases from V and 2 bases from J, with 11 bases between. The CDR3 consists of 13 residues. CDR3 sequence: CASRLDSTYEQYF. DNA for the CDR3: TGCGCCAGCAGACTCGACAGCACCTACGAGCAGTACTTC.

CDR3 DNA sequence: TGTGCCTGGAGTCCGGGCTATGGCTACACCTTC. It encodes CAWSPGYGYTF. The rearrangement uses TRBV30 and TRBJ1-2, with D unresolved. Germline V gene data show CDR1 as GTSNPN and CDR2 as SVGIG (reference sequence). The CDR3 has 11 amino acids. With 2 bases removed from V and 4 bases from J, the gap between germline ends came to 5 bases.

V and J are TRBV21-1 and TRBJ2-3; TRBD1, the table's D call, lacks a check against the DNA. TRBV21-1 is designated a pseudogene. The CDR3 totals 18 residues. The CDR3 loop is CASSLRDRTLNGTDTQYF. The CDR3 region has the DNA TGTGCCAGCAGTCTCCGGGACAGAACGCTAAATGGCACAGATACGCAGTATTTT.

CDR3 sequence (DNA): TGTGCCAGCCGGCGGGGCTCAAATCAGCCCCAGCATTTT. This gives the protein CASRRGSNQPQHF. The gene calls are TRBV2 and TRBJ1-5, with D possibly being TRBD1 (5 bases). In germline, CDR1 is SNHLY, CDR2 FYNNEI. The CDR3 consists of 13 residues. V lost 8 bases, J lost 4 bases, and 12 bases lay in between.

This clone has just one count. The gene calls are TRBV11-2 and TRBJ2-2; D might be TRBD2 (5 bases). CDR3 size: 12 residues. In germline, CDR1 is SGHAT, CDR2 FQNNGV. V was pared by 5 bases and J by 8 bases, with 9 bases between. The CDR3 DNA reads as TGTGCCAGCAGCCAGACGGGAGGGGAGCTGTTTTTT. Translated: CASSQTGGELFF. The full variable domain, with the rest looked up from reference TRBV11-2 and TRBJ2-2, is EAGVAQSPRYKIIEKRQSVAFWCNPISGHATLYWYQQILGQGPKLLIQFQNNGVVDDSQLPKDRFSAERLKGVDSTLKIQPAKLEDSAVYLCASSQTGGELFFGEGSRLTVL.

The chain joins TRBV5-4 to TRBJ2-2; perhaps TRBD2 as D (7 bases). The CDR3 is made up of 16 amino acids. CDR1 and CDR2 (germline): SGHNT, YYREEE (reference sequence). Trimming took 4 bases from V and 0 from J, leaving 13 bases between them. CDR3 residues: CASSPTGGTNTGELFF. The CDR3, as DNA: TGTGCCAGCAGCCCCACGGGGGGCACGAACACCGGGGAGCTGTTTTTT.

The J gene is TRBJ1-6, the V gene TRBV25-1; D unresolved. This CDR3 comprises 16 residues. Germline CDR1 reads MGHDK; CDR2 reads SYGVNS. The V and J ends lost 2 bases and 5 bases respectively, with 13 bases between them. The CDR3 sequence is CASSEVASGNNSPLHF. CDR3 nucleotide sequence: TGTGCCAGCAGTGAAGTAGCGTCAGGAAATAATTCACCCCTCCACTTT.

The V and J genes are TRBV5-1 and TRBJ2-7; D is uncertain. Germline V lookup: CDR1 SGHRS, CDR2 YFSETQ. The V end lost 0 bases, the J end lost 12 bases, and 16 bases lay between the germline ends. This CDR3 has 13 amino acids. CDR3 sequence reads: CASSLAAPVQRYF. CDR3 DNA: TGCGCCAGCAGCTTGGCCGCGCCGGTTCAACGGTACTTC.

The gene calls are TRBV4-1 and TRBJ2-2; TRBD1 agrees at 9 bases. Germline CDR1 reads MGHRA; CDR2 reads YSYEKL. V lost 4 bases to trimming and J lost 6 bases; unmatched junction nucleotides: 9. The CDR3 runs 16 residues. CDR3 DNA: TGCGCCAGCAGCCCCGGGACAGGGATCTTGGCCGGGGAGCTGTTTTTT. It translates to CASSPGTGILAGELFF.

The chain joins TRBV6-6 to TRBJ1-1; 12 bases line up with TRBD1. The CDR3 is made up of 12 amino acids. J gave up 8 bases and V 5 bases, and 0 bases lay outside the gene matches. Germline assignment: CDR1 MNHNY and CDR2 SVGAGI (reference sequence). The CDR3 bases are TGTGCCAGCAGTGGGACAGGGGGCGAAGCTTTCTTT. Amino acids: CASSGTGGEAFF.

This chain uses TRBV5-6 with TRBJ2-7; D unresolved. Germline lookup yields CDR1 SGHDT and CDR2 YYEEEE. The CDR3 totals 13 residues. V dropped 1 base and J dropped 5 bases, with 10 bases sitting between them. CDR3 loop: CASSLYGYHEQYF. CDR3 DNA: TGTGCCAGCAGCTTGTACGGGTATCACGAGCAGTACTTC. The whole variable domain, remainder taken from reference TRBV5-6 and TRBJ2-7, is DAGVTQSPTHLIKTRGQQVTLRCSPKSGHDTVSWYQQALGQGPQFIFQYYEEEERQRGNFPDRFSGHQFPNYSSELNVNALLLGDSALYLCASSLYGYHEQYFGPGTRLTVT.

The chain is built from TRBV19 and TRBJ2-6; maybe TRBD1 (6 bases). This CDR3 contains 15 residues. Germline CDR1 LNHDA, CDR2 SQIVND (reference sequence). The V and J ends lost 7 bases and 0 bases respectively, with 10 bases between them. For the CDR3, the DNA is TGTGCCAGTACTGGGGGCTACTCTGGGGCCAACGTCCTGACTTTC. It specifies CASTGGYSGANVLTF.